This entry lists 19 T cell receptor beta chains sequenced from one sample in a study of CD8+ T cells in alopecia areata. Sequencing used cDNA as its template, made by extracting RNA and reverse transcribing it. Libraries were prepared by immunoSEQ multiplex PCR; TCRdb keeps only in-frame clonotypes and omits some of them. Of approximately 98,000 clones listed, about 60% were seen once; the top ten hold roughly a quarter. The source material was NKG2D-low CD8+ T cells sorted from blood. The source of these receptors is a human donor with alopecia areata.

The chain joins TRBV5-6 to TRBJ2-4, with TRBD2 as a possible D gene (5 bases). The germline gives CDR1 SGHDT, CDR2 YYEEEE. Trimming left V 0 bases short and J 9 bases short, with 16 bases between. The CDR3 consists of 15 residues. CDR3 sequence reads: CASSLEESPRGIQYF. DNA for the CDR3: TGTGCCAGCAGCTTGGAGGAGTCCCCCCGGGGCATTCAGTACTTC.

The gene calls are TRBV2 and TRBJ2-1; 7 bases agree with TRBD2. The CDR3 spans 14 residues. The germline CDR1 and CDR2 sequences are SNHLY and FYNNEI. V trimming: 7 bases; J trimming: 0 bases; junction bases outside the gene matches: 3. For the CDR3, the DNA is TGTGCCAGCATAGAGCGGGGCTCCTACAATGAGCAGTTCTTC. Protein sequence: CASIERGSYNEQFF.

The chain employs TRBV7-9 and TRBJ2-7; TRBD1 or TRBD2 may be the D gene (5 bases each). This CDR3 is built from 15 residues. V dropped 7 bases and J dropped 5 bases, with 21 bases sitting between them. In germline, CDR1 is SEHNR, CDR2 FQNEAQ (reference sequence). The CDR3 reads CASTPEGRRYDEQYF. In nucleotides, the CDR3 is TGTGCCAGCACCCCCGAGGGGCGTAGGTACGACGAGCAGTACTTC.

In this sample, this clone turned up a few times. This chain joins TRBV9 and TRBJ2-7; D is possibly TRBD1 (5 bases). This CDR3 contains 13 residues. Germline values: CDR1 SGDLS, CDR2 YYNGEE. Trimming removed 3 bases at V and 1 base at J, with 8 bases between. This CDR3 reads CASSEGSSYEQYF. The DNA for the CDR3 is TGTGCCAGCAGCGAGGGGTCTTCCTACGAGCAGTACTTC.

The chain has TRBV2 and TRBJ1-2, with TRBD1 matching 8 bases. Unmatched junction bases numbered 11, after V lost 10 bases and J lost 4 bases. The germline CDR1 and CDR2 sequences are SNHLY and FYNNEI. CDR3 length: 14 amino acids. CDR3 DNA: TGTGCCATCCTCACCCAGGGGGCAGGCTATGGCTACACCTTC. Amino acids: CAILTQGAGYGYTF.

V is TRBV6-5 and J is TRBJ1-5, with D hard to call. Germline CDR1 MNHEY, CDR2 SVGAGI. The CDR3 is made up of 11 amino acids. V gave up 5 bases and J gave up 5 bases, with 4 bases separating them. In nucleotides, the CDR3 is TGTGCCAGCAGTGAATATCAGCCCCAGCATTTT. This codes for CASSEYQPQHF.

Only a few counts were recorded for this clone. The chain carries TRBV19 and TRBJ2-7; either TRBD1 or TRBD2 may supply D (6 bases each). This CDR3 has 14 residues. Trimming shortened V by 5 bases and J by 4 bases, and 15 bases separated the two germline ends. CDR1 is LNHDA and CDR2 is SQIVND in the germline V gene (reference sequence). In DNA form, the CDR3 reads TGTGCCAGTAGTCCCGGGCCGGGGGCTTACGAGCAGTACTTC. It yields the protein CASSPGPGAYEQYF.

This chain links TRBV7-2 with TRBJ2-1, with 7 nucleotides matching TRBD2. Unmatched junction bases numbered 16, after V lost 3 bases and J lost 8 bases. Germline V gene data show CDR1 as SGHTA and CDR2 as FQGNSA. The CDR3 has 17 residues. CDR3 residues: CASSLTRREHLPYEQFF. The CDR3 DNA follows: TGTGCCAGCAGCTTGACGCGGCGGGAGCATCTTCCCTATGAGCAGTTCTTC. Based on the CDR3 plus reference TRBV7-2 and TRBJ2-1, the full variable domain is GAGVSQSPSNKVTEKGKDVELRCDPISGHTALYWYRQSLGQGLEFLIYFQGNSAPDKSGLPSDRFSAERTGGSVSTLTIQRTQQEDSAVYLCASSLTRREHLPYEQFFGPGTRLTVL.

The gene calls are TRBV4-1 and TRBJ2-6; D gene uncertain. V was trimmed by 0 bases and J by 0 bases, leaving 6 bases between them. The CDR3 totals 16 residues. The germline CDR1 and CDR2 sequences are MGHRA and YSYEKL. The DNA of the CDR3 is TGCGCCAGCAGCCAAGACAGAATCTCTGGGGCCAACGTCCTGACTTTC. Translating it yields CASSQDRISGANVLTF.

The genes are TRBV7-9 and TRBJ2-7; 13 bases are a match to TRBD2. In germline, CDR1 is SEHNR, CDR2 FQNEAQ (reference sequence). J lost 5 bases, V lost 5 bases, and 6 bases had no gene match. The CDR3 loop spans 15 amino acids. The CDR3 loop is CASSPIGTSGNEQYF. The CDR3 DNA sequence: TGTGCCAGCAGCCCAATCGGGACTAGCGGGAACGAGCAGTACTTC.

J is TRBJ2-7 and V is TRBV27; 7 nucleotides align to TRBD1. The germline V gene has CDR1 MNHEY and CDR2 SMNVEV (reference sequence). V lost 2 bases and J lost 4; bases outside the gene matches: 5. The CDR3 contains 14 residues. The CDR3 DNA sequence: TGTGCCAGCAGTTTAGAAGGGGGCTCGTACGAGCAGTACTTC. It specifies CASSLEGGSYEQYF.

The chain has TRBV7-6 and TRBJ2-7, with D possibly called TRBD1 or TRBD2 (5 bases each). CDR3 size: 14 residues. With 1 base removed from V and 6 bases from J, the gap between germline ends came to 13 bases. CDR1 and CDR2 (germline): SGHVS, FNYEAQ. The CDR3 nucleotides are TGTGCCAGCAGCTTAGTCATGGGACCGAGCGAGCAGTACTTC. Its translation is CASSLVMGPSEQYF.

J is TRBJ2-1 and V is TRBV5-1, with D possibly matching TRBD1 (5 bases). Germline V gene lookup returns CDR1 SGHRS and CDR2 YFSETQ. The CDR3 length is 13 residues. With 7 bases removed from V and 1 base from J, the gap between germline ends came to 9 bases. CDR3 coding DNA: TGCGCCAGCGGGGCTGGGTCCTACAATGAGCAGTTCTTC. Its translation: CASGAGSYNEQFF.

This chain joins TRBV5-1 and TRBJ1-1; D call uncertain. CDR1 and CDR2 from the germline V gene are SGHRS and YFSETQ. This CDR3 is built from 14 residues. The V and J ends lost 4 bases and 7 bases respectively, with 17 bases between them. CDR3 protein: CASSPSRYMDEAFF. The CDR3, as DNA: TGCGCCAGCAGCCCGAGTCGGTATATGGATGAAGCTTTCTTT.

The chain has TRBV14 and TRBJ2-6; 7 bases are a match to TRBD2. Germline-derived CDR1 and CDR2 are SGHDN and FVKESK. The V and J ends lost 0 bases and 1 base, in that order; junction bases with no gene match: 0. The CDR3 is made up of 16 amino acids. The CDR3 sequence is CASSQEAGSGANVLTF. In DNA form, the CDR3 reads TGTGCCAGCAGCCAAGAAGCGGGGTCTGGGGCCAACGTCCTGACTTTC.

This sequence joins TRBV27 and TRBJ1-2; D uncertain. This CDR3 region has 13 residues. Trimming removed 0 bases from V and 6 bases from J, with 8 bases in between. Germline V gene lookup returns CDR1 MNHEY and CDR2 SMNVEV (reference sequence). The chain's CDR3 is CASSLSMADGYTF. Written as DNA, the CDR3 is TGTGCCAGCAGTTTATCTATGGCGGATGGCTACACCTTC.

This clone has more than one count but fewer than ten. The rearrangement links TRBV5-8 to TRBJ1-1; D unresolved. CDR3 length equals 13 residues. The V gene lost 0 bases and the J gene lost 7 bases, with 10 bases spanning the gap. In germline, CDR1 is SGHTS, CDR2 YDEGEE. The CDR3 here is CASSLVPQVEAFF. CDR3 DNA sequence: TGTGCCAGCAGCTTGGTGCCCCAGGTTGAAGCTTTCTTT.

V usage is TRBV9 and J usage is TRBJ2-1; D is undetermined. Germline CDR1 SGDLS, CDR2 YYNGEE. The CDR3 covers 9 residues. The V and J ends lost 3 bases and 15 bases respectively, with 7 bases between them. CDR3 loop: CASSDPPFF. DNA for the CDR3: TGTGCCAGCAGCGACCCCCCGTTCTTC.

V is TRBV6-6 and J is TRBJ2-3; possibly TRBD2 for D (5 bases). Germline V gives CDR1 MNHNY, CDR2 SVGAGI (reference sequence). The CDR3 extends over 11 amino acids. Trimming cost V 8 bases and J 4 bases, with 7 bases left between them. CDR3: CASWRADTQYF. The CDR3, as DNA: TGTGCCAGCTGGCGGGCAGATACGCAGTATTTT.